These 18 T cell receptor beta chains share one sample of origin, sequenced in a study of spatial heterogeneity in lung cancer. Each CDR3 protein is one row after TCRdb ran MiXCR on the 5' RACE reads. The sample includes 8,500 to 10,000 distinct CDR3 sequences, approximately 49% of them seen just once. General study points: One measure, the expanded intratumoral alpha and beta TCR count, tracked tumor mutation counts.

These TCRs' antigens remain unknown. Time point given: sample taken at primary tumor resection. This material consisted of lung tumor tissue, taken at surgery. These TCRs come from a female donor with early-stage non-small cell lung cancer.

Points on this clonotype: This CDR3 fails to terminate in the conserved phenylalanine or tryptophan, so it likely reflects a read error. The genes are TRBV7-2 and TRBJ1-1; the D is unclear. CDR1 and CDR2 from the germline V gene are SGHTA and FQGNSA. The CDR3 length is 13 residues. Between the trimmed V and J ends, which lost 1 base and 0 bases, there was a span of 3 bases. The CDR3 nucleotides read TGTGCCAGCAGCTTAGAGGTGAACACTGAAGCTTTCTCT. Translated: CASSLEVNTEAFS.

V usage is TRBV12-3 or TRBV12-4 and J usage is TRBJ1-6; the D is unclear. The germline V and J ends were trimmed by 6 bases and 5 bases, with 5 bases remaining between them. The CDR3 runs 12 residues. The CDR3 spells CASSLNNSPLHF. As DNA, the CDR3 is TGTGCCAGCAGCCTCAATAATTCACCCCTCCACTTT.

The gene calls are TRBV7-8 and TRBJ1-5; tentatively, D is TRBD1 (5 bases). V dropped 5 bases and J dropped 11 bases, with 13 bases sitting between them. This CDR3 comprises 12 residues. The V gene's germline CDR1 is SGHVS and CDR2 FQNEAQ. CDR3 loop: CASSPEGQAQHF. The DNA of the CDR3 is TGTGCCAGCAGCCCCGAGGGGCAGGCCCAGCATTTT.

This clonotype was counted between two and nine times. This chain joins TRBV7-9 and TRBJ2-5, with 8 positions matching TRBD2. The V and J ends lost 5 bases and 4 bases, in that order; junction bases with no gene match: 6. The CDR3 length is 14 residues. Germline CDR1 SEHNR, CDR2 FQNEAQ (reference sequence). The CDR3 nucleotides are TGTGCCAGCAGCCATCCTCTAGCGGGAGAGACCCAGTACTTC. Protein product: CASSHPLAGETQYF.

The chain links TRBV15 to TRBJ1-1; no firm D call. This CDR3 comprises 12 residues. Germline loops: CDR1 LNHNV, CDR2 YYDKDF (reference sequence). Trimming cost V 5 bases and J 6 bases, with 10 bases left between them. DNA of the CDR3: TGTGCCACCAGCCCCCGACTGTCTGAAGCTTTCTTT. This translates into CATSPRLSEAFF.

The chain joins TRBV10-3 to TRBJ2-3, with D maybe TRBD2 (6 bases). Germline CDR1 reads ENHRY; CDR2 reads SYGVKD. This CDR3 has 13 residues. V was clipped by 11 bases and J by 0 bases, with 12 bases between them. CDR3 bases: TGTGCCTATCGGGGGTCTAGCACAGATACGCAGTATTTT. This gives the protein CAYRGSSTDTQYF.

This clonotype is deemed medium-sized (0.01 to 0.1%). The V gene is TRBV4-1, the J gene TRBJ1-2; 9 nucleotides line up with TRBD1. Unmatched junction bases numbered 9, after V lost 3 bases and J lost 7 bases. This CDR3 is built from 15 residues. The germline V gene encodes CDR1 MGHRA and CDR2 YSYEKL. The chain's CDR3 is CASSQVGQGEAGYTF. Here the CDR3 DNA reads TGCGCCAGCAGCCAGGTGGGACAGGGAGAAGCTGGCTACACCTTC.

This clonotype turned up a few times. The genes are TRBV12-3 or TRBV12-4 and TRBJ2-6, with a tentative D call TRBD1 (6 bases). V lost 7 bases and J lost 1, with 14 bases in between. The CDR3 totals 16 residues. The CDR3 loop reads CASTLGQGSGANVLTF. CDR3 DNA: TGTGCCAGCACCCTAGGGCAGGGGTCTGGGGCCAACGTCCTGACTTTC.

CDR3 coding DNA: TGCGCCAGCAGCTTGGTCCAGGGAGAGAACACTGAAGCTTTCTTT. Translation gives CASSLVQGENTEAFF. The V call is TRBV5-1, the J call TRBJ1-1, with a tentative D call TRBD1 (5 bases). Germline V gene data show CDR1 as SGHRS and CDR2 as YFSETQ. The CDR3 loop spans 15 amino acids. The V end lost 0 bases, the J end lost 1 base, and 10 bases lay between the germline ends.

This chain joins TRBV7-2 and TRBJ1-2, with TRBD1 identical over 7 bases. This CDR3 comprises 16 residues. CDR1 and CDR2 (germline): SGHTA, FQGNSA. The V segment lost 5 bases and the J segment 6 bases; nucleotides outside the gene matches: 15. CDR3 nucleotides: TGTGCCAGCAGCCGCGCCGGGACAGCTCCCGGGGATGGCTACACCTTC. Translation: CASSRAGTAPGDGYTF.

The gene calls are TRBV2 and TRBJ2-1; D ambiguous. This CDR3 region has 13 residues. Germline values: CDR1 SNHLY, CDR2 FYNNEI. V lost 1 base and J 8 bases, leaving 9 bases between the germline ends. The CDR3 reads CASSEDLSDEQFF. The DNA for the CDR3 is TGTGCCAGCAGTGAAGATTTAAGCGATGAGCAGTTCTTC.

The count of this clonotype is one. V and J are TRBV5-1 and TRBJ2-7, with 9 bases aligning to TRBD1. Germline-derived CDR1 and CDR2 are SGHRS and YFSETQ. J gave up 5 bases and V 4 bases, and 4 bases lay outside the gene matches. The CDR3 totals 13 residues. CDR3 amino acids: CASSQDRGHEQYF. In nucleotides, the CDR3 is TGCGCCAGCAGCCAGGACAGGGGTCACGAGCAGTACTTC.

The chain employs TRBV5-1 and TRBJ2-5, with TRBD1 identical over 10 bases. The length of the CDR3 is 13 residues. Germline V CDR1 and CDR2: SGHRS, YFSETQ. V lost 7 bases to trimming and J lost 4 bases; unmatched junction nucleotides: 4. This chain's CDR3 is CASGDRGPETQYF. The DNA of the CDR3 is TGCGCCAGCGGGGACAGGGGCCCAGAGACCCAGTACTTC. Supplemented by reference TRBV5-1 and TRBJ2-5, the full variable domain reads KAGVTQTPRYLIKTRGQQVTLSCSPISGHRSVSWYQQTPGQGLQFLFEYFSETQRNKGNFPGRFSGRQFSNSRSEMNVSTLELGDSALYLCASGDRGPETQYFGPGTRLLVL.

There are a few counts of this clonotype. The gene calls are TRBV10-3 and TRBJ2-3; 7 bases map to TRBD2. CDR1 is ENHRY, CDR2 SYGVKD, per germline. Losses at the gene ends were 6 bases for V and 0 bases for J; bases not matched to a gene: 6. The CDR3 runs 15 residues. The CDR3 spells CAISSGAASTDTQYF. CDR3 coding DNA: TGTGCCATCAGCAGCGGGGCGGCCAGCACAGATACGCAGTATTTT.

This clonotype was seen a few times. The chain employs TRBV28 and TRBJ1-5, with a tentative D call TRBD1 (6 bases). In germline, CDR1 is MDHEN, CDR2 SYDVKM. V shed 1 base and J shed 4 bases, with 11 bases lying between them. This CDR3 comprises 15 residues. CDR3: CASSLSEGVNQPQHF. CDR3 DNA sequence: TGTGCCAGCAGTTTATCCGAGGGGGTGAATCAGCCCCAGCATTTT.

The chain recombines TRBV29-1 with TRBJ1-2; 12 positions agree with TRBD1. The CDR3 has 14 amino acids. V shed 8 bases and J 8 bases; nucleotides not matched to a gene: 12. Germline V CDR1 and CDR2: SQVTM, ANQGSEA. CDR3 protein: CSIRRRDRGRGYTF. The CDR3 DNA sequence: TGCAGCATACGGCGCCGGGACAGGGGGCGCGGCTACACCTTC.

The gene calls are TRBV5-6 and TRBJ1-4; D ambiguous. Trimming stripped 4 bases from V and 7 bases from J, with 17 bases between. This CDR3 has 15 amino acids. Per germline, CDR1 SGHDT and CDR2 YYEEEE. The CDR3 DNA reads as TGTGCCAGCAGCACCGGACCCTCATTTGGTGAAAAACTGTTTTTT. As protein: CASSTGPSFGEKLFF.

The CDR3 nucleotides read TGTGCCAGCAGCTTAGAGGGGGGACAGCTGAACACTGAAGCTTTCTTT. Translated, it gives CASSLEGGQLNTEAFF. The chain recombines TRBV11-1 with TRBJ1-1; 7 bases are shared with TRBD1. This CDR3 region has 16 residues. Germline CDR1 is SGHAT and CDR2 is FQDESV (reference sequence). V gave up 1 base and J gave up 0 bases; unmatched junction bases: 5. Drawing the rest from reference TRBV11-1 and TRBJ1-1, the complete variable domain is EAEVAQSPRYKITEKSQAVAFWCDPISGHATLYWYRQILGQGPELLVQFQDESVVDDSQLPKDRFSAERLKGVDSTLKIQPAELGDSAMYLCASSLEGGQLNTEAFFGQGTRLTVV.